This entry is about one T cell receptor (beta chain). Its cognate antigen is unknown. The data derive from a study of T cell responses to AZD1222 COVID-19 vaccine. General observations from the study: Baseline testing showed seropositivity in only six or seven AZD1222 recipients.

TCRdb keeps only in-frame clones here, not all; method: immunoSEQ multiplex PCR. Of some 150,000 clones listed, 82% were seen once; the top ten hold less than 5%. Germline V gene data show CDR1 as SNHLY and CDR2 as FYNNEI. The V and J ends lost 6 bases and 10 bases respectively, with 12 bases between them. CDR3 size: 11 residues. V usage is TRBV2 and J usage is TRBJ1-2; a possible D gene is TRBD1 (6 bases). Sample: peripheral blood, taken on day 0 of MenACWY control vaccination. This receptor was identified in an adult in good health. CDR3 DNA sequence: TGTGCCAGCAGGGCCACAGGGTCCTACACCTTC. As protein: CASRATGSYTF.